Sequencing of this TCR beta chain was carried out in a study of cytomegalovirus exposure and HLA in healthy donors (dated by TCRdb to about 2017). Concerning the study at large: An earlier analysis of about 530 of the donors reported roughly 300 Gb of sequence data and around 110 million unique TCR beta sequences obtained from roughly 180 million T cells. To predict cytomegalovirus infection status, the study combined high-throughput TCR immunosequencing, statistical association of individual TCRs with disease status, and machine learning. Class I and class II HLA loci were covered by the typing at four-digit resolution. Four to six DR-DQ haplotypes were handled as single units for association and clustering, since linkage in the cohort was strong. In an earlier analysis of 500 to 650 of the donors, high-throughput TCR beta sequencing was used to judge whether each TCR beta V gene segment behaved as functional or pseudogenic. Donor age, sex, ethnicity and CMV serostatus were compiled together with the repertoire data. Approximately 310 gigabases of sequencing data and 70 million to 85 million unique TCR sequences were included in an early release covering 550 to 650 HLA-typed donors. The T cell repertoires of 666 subjects were profiled by immunosequencing and related to cytomegalovirus serostatus. The aim of the study was to test whether cataloging public T cell receptors could identify signatures of past pathogen exposure. A later genetic analysis used genome-wide SNP genotypes for about 65% of the roughly 700 donors, treating that subset as a discovery cohort. The number of typed donors differed by locus: about 620-630 for A, B, C, DRB1 and DQB1; 522 for DQA1; some 610 for DPA1; and approximately 450 for DPB1. Every repertoire in the discovery cohort had been generated on one and the same sequencing platform. A later analysis re-examined previously published TCR beta repertoires from about 700 donors and added high-resolution HLA genotyping to investigate patterns of TCR occurrence. Among some 410 genotyped donors of the cohort, an average of about 240,000 unique TCR beta nucleotide sequences was sequenced per donor, of which about 19% were non-productive. Rather than using new phenotypic data, the later analysis identified candidate immune exposures from TCR beta sequences and from how often those sequences occurred across donors. A separate validation cohort of about 110 different subjects was used in addition to the approximately 640-subject first cohort. Among the 398 genotyped donors, around 79% belonged to the genetic ancestry cluster associated with self-reported Caucasian donors. General conclusions and limits of the study: A later analysis found that HLA-associated TCR beta chains were more clonally expanded and had lower generation probabilities than equally common non-associated chains. A later analysis found that TCR association rates varied across HLA loci, with DRB1 alleles showing the most associated TCRs and HLA-C alleles the fewest. Some 16 rarely observed V segments, including chromosome 9 orphons, were excluded from the earlier analysis of approximately 500 of the donors because counts were too low. In the study, approximately 160 TCR beta chains were listed as associated with cytomegalovirus. Some IMGT-functional V segments, including TRBV6-2 and TRBV6-3, could not be told apart with the 87-base-pair reads, so those segments were excluded. This cohort had only TCR beta chains sequenced, and the lack of alpha or paired-chain data limited which features could be detected. In a later analysis, most CMV-associated TCR beta chains were found to appear HLA-restricted, with HLA associations seemingly driven largely by CMV exposure. A further reported finding was that TCR beta sequences accurately predicted the HLA-A and HLA-B alleles for most subjects in the first cohort. Sequencing depth was assumed to be roughly uniform across donors in the presence/absence analyses, though that assumption may not hold. Because HLA typing was unavailable for some donors at each locus, only the typed subset was used in association tests. In vitro tests confirmed that a few of the cytomegalovirus-associated TCR beta chains recognize cytomegalovirus antigens. The authors suggested that the approach could potentially be generalized to other disease states and immunological phenotypes. In both the original and validation cohorts, the classifier was reported to diagnose cytomegalovirus status with high specificity and sensitivity. V-gene and J-gene trimming of TCR beta chains was associated with a missense DCLRE1C variant in a later genetic analysis, and the association was replicated in an independent cohort. In a later analysis, over 15,000 TCR beta sequences were associated with specific HLA alleles at a false discovery rate of 0.05. The sequencing pipeline was judged likely to have produced a cluster of highly shared sequence variants as a technical artifact. Immune exposure information for the cohort was limited to CMV serostatus. Linkage disequilibrium might explain the correlated functional status among segregating V segments, but an unknown experimental factor could not be ruled out. When HLA alleles, especially DR and DQ, strongly co-occurred, TCR associations were difficult to assign to individual alleles. An earlier analysis of approximately 570 of the donors showed that most TCR beta V segments appeared in productive rearrangements either about 87% or about 30% of the time, which broadly matched IMGT annotations. Most TCR sequences were observed very rarely across donors, whereas some public TCRs were present in many individuals. Compared with the roughly 670-donor mean, donors in an Asian-associated ancestry cluster had fewer N-insertions in productive TCRs, according to a later genetic analysis. A later analysis reported that several top co-occurrence clusters appeared linked to parvovirus B19, influenza, CMV and Epstein-Barr virus.

Regarding this clone: Its antigen is currently not known. One base away there is no much larger clone; base qualities are not given.

Taken from cysteine to phenylalanine, the CDR3 has 16 residues. Of all the DNA, just the CDR3 is kept, 48 bases in frame from base 1. The library was made by the immunoSEQ multiplex PCR assay. The multiplex PCR relied on a mix of 60 forward primers for TCR Vbeta segments and 13 reverse primers for TCR Jbeta segments. The CDR3 region of rearranged TCR beta genes was amplified from genomic DNA with a multiplex PCR assay. The amplified TCR beta libraries were sequenced on the Illumina HiSeq System as 87-base-pair reads. The paper's processing steps were these. A later analysis tallied tens of millions of unique TCR beta chains across the 666 repertoires, and approximately 11 million of those chains were shared by two or more donors. To remove PCR and sequencing errors, raw reads were error-corrected and collapsed into unique sequences using a nearest-neighbor algorithm that merged closely related sequences. To assign V, D and J gene segments, CDR3 sequences were aligned to IMGT reference sequences. Each retained sequence needed at least a six-nucleotide match to both a V gene segment and a J gene segment. Rearrangements were called productive when the CDR3 lacked stop codons and stayed in frame with V and J; all others were non-productive. Following IMGT convention, CDR3 was defined as the stretch from the second conserved V-encoded cysteine to the conserved J-encoded phenylalanine. In an earlier analysis of roughly 580 of the donors, sequences lacking an unambiguous match to a single V gene segment were excluded. An earlier analysis of several hundred of the donors called V segments functional above 56.7% productive rearrangements and segregating when the between-donor standard deviation exceeded 5%. A statistical classification framework was built for diagnosing cytomegalovirus status from the catalog of TCR beta chain sequences. In a later analysis, V and J genes were assigned by comparing TCR nucleotide sequences against IMGT/GENE-DB human TR gene sequences. The TCRdist pipeline was used in a later analysis to assign CDR3 sequences and most-parsimonious VDJ recombination scenarios. In a later analysis, every TCR beta chain was defined by the combination of its CDR3 amino acid sequence and its V-gene family, and reads without a unique V-gene family were dropped. To address suspected cross-contamination and a sequencing artifact, a later analysis removed several hundred highly shared, low-generation-probability nucleotide sequences. A later analysis calculated a clonal expansion index for each public chain from normalized within-repertoire ranks of inferred template counts. Generation probabilities in a later analysis came from a VDJ recombination model fitted to out-of-frame rearrangements, and those results were checked against IGoR. In a later analysis, hypergeometric tests were used to score TCR-TCR, TCR-HLA and TCR-CMV co-occurrence, with a repertoire-size bias correction applied to TCR pairs. To estimate false discovery rates, a later analysis permuted the HLA or CMV assignments 20 times. In a later analysis, co-occurring TCRs were grouped with DBSCAN, and TCRdist sequence similarity was added when clustering was performed within HLA-allele-positive subsets. Repertoires with fewer than 30,000 or more than 120,000 public chains were left out of co-occurrence clustering, as were a handful of repertoires with anomalous nucleotide sharing. Here the immuneACCESS table is served through TCRdb, limited to in-frame sequences with V and J called. Missing clones are a known gap in these copies; in checked studies unresolved V genes cover under half, and the rest lacks a known reason. Clone size and V and J calls were adopted from that table, with D and trimming inferred from the DNA. This sample comprises about 130,000 clones, 65% to 80% of them detected only once. The ten largest clones take up under 5% of the sample.

The cohort was made up of several hundred healthy bone marrow donors. At the time of sampling, all cohort members were nominally healthy, though unrecorded immune exposures were likely present. The donor tested CMV seropositive, placing the donor among the 250 to 350 seropositive members of the cohort. Every donor gave a peripheral blood sample, and the peripheral blood mononuclear cells from that sample were used for TCR beta sequencing. Genomic DNA was extracted from the blood cell samples with the Qiagen DNeasy Blood Extraction Kit. The receptor chain draws on TRBV21-1 and TRBJ2-3; TRBD1 reflects the table's D call only, with no check against the DNA. TRBV21-1 constitutes a pseudogene. Sequencing used PBMCs. The sequence came from a male donor in good health and CMV-seropositive. The CDR3 protein sequence reads: CASSKAGRGLGDTQYF. The sequence in DNA is TGTGCCAGCAGCAAAGCGGGCAGGGGGCTTGGGGATACGCAGTATTTT.